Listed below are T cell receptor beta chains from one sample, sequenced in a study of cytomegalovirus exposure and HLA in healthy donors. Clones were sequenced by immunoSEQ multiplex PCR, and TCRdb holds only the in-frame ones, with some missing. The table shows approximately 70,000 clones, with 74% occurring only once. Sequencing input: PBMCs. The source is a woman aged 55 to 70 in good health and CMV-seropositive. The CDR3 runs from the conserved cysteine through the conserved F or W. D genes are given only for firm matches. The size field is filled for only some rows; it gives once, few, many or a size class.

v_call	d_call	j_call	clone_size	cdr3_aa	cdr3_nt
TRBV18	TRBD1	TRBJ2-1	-	CASSLGQGISYNEQFF	TGTGCCAGCTCGCTCGGACAGGGGATCTCCTACAATGAGCAGTTCTTC
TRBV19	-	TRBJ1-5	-	CASRTPGGFNQPQHF	TGTGCCAGTAGGACCCCGGGGGGCTTCAATCAGCCCCAGCATTTT
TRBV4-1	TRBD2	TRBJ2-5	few	CASSPFPSGRGETQYF	TGCGCCAGCAGCCCATTTCCTAGCGGGAGAGGGGAGACCCAGTACTTC
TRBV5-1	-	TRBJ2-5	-	CASSLARNKETQYF	TGCGCCAGCAGCTTGGCCAGGAATAAAGAGACCCAGTACTTC
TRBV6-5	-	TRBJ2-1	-	CASSFSRGGYNEQFF	TGTGCCAGCAGTTTCTCCAGGGGCGGGTACAATGAGCAGTTCTTC
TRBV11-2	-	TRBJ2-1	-	CASSLIDEQFF	TGTGCCAGCAGCTTAATCGATGAGCAGTTCTTC
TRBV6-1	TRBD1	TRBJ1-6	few	CASSASGGHNSPLHF	TGTGCCAGCAGTGCGTCAGGGGGTCATAATTCACCCCTCCACTTT
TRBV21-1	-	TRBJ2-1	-	CASSTGDHNEQFF	TGTGCCAGCAGCACCGGAGACCACAATGAGCAGTTCTTC
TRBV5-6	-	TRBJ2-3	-	CASSSGQTSTDTQYF	TGTGCCAGCAGCTCCGGACAGACTAGCACAGATACGCAGTATTTT
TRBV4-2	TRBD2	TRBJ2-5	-	CASSLRLAGGYRGWSGETQYF	TGTGCCAGCAGCCTTCGACTAGCGGGGGGGTATCGGGGTTGGTCGGGGGAGACCCAGTACTTC
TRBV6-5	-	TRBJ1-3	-	CASSYRGSGNTIYF	TGTGCCAGCAGTTACAGGGGGTCTGGAAACACCATATATTTT
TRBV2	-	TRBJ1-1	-	CASAGLGVTEAFF	TGTGCCAGCGCAGGCCTCGGGGTCACTGAAGCTTTCTTT
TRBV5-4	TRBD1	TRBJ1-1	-	CASSRQGNEAFF	TGTGCCAGCAGCAGACAGGGAAATGAAGCTTTCTTT
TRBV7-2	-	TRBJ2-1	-	CASSLAGGPNEQFF	TGTGCCAGCAGCTTAGCGGGGGGGCCGAATGAGCAGTTCTTC
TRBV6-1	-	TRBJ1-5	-	CASSLGGFGNQPQHF	TGTGCCAGCAGCCTTGGGGGGTTTGGCAATCAGCCCCAGCATTTT
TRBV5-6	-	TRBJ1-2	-	CASSLGQGIPYRGYTF	TGTGCCAGCAGCTTGGGGCAGGGGATCCCTTATCGGGGCTACACCTTC
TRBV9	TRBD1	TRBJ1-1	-	CASSRDSNTEAFF	TGTGCCAGCAGCAGGGACAGTAACACTGAAGCTTTCTTT
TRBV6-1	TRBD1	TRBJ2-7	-	CASRGQATYEQYF	TGTGCCAGCAGGGGACAGGCGACCTACGAGCAGTACTTC
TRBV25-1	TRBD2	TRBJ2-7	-	CASSEGGGQYF	TGTGCCAGCAGTGAAGGGGGGGGGCAGTACTTC
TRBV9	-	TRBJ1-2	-	CASSSRDNYGYTF	TGTGCCAGCAGCTCCAGGGATAACTATGGCTACACCTTC
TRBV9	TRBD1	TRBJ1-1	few	CASSVGTGPTEAFF	TGTGCCAGCAGCGTCGGGACAGGCCCCACTGAAGCTTTCTTT
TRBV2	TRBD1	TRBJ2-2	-	CASSEVQGATGELFF	TGTGCCAGCAGTGAAGTCCAGGGGGCTACCGGGGAGCTGTTTTTT
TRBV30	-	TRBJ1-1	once	CAWTLGGTGTEAFF	TGTGCCTGGACGTTGGGGGGAACTGGCACTGAAGCTTTCTTT
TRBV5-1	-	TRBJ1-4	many	CASRTTGYNEKLFF	TGCGCCAGCAGGACTACAGGGTATAATGAAAAACTGTTTTTT
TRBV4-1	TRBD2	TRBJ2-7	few	CASSHLGRVPYEQYF	TGCGCCAGCAGCCACCTCGGGAGGGTTCCCTACGAGCAGTACTTC
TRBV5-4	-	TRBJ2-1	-	CASSPSGSDNEQFF	TGTGCCAGCAGCCCGAGCGGAAGTGACAATGAGCAGTTCTTC
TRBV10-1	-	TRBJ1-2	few	CASSAGQNYGYTF	TGCGCCAGCAGTGCAGGACAAAACTATGGCTACACCTTC
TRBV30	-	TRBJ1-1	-	CAWARTEAFF	TGTGCCTGGGCACGGACTGAAGCTTTCTTT
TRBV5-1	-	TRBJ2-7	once	CASSLGLNEQYF	TGCGCCAGCAGCTTGGGACTTAACGAGCAGTACTTC
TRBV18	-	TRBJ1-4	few	CASSPSREKLFF	TGTGCCAGCTCACCAAGCCGGGAAAAACTGTTTTTT
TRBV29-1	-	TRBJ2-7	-	CSVDKGNYEQYF	TGCAGCGTTGATAAGGGGAACTACGAGCAGTACTTC
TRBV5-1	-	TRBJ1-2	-	CASSAGNNYGYTF	TGCGCCAGCAGCGCAGGGAATAACTATGGCTACACCTTC
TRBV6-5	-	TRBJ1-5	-	CASYPAVNQPQHF	TGTGCCAGCTACCCCGCGGTTAATCAGCCCCAGCATTTT
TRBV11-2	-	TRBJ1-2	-	CASSLPGGDGYTF	TGTGCCAGCAGCCTGCCGGGGGGAGATGGCTACACCTTC
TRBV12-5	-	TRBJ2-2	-	CASLLRQETGELFF	TGTGCTAGCCTACTTCGACAGGAAACCGGGGAGCTGTTTTTT
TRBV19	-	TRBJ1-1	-	CASSKTRNTEAFF	TGTGCCAGTAGCAAAACTAGGAACACTGAAGCTTTCTTT
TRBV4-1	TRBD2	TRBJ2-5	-	CASSPYAGGETQYF	TGCGCCAGCAGCCCGTACGCCGGGGGGGAGACCCAGTACTTC
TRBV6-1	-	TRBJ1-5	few	CASSGDYNQPQHF	TGTGCCAGCAGTGGAGACTATAATCAGCCCCAGCATTTT
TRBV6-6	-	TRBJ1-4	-	CASKEGATNEKLFF	TGTGCCAGCAAGGAGGGCGCAACTAATGAAAAACTGTTTTTT
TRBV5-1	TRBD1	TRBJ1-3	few	CASSSGQAGNTIYF	TGCGCCAGCAGTTCGGGACAGGCTGGAAACACCATATATTTT
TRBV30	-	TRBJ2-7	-	CAWSHGGSTQYF	TGTGCCTGGAGCCACGGAGGGAGCACCCAGTACTTC
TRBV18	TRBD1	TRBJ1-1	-	CASSPRTGGRSGTEAFF	TGTGCCAGCTCACCTAGAACAGGGGGTAGGTCTGGCACTGAAGCTTTCTTT
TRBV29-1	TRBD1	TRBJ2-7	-	CSVEQSGGQGRSEQYF	TGCAGCGTTGAACAGAGTGGGGGACAGGGGAGATCCGAGCAGTACTTC
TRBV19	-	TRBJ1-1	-	CASSNNPMNTEAFF	TGTGCCAGTAGTAACAACCCCATGAACACTGAAGCTTTCTTT
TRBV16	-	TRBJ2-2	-	CASSQFGGRNTGELFF	TGTGCCAGCAGCCAATTCGGGGGAAGGAACACCGGGGAGCTGTTTTTT
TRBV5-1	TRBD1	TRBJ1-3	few	CASRQGGQGNTIYF	TGCGCCAGCAGGCAGGGGGGTCAAGGAAACACCATATATTTT
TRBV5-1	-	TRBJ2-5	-	CASSLASGLPETQYF	TGCGCCAGCAGCTTGGCTTCGGGTTTACCGGAGACCCAGTACTTC
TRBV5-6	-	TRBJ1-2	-	CASSLGGGNYGYTF	TGTGCCAGCAGCTTGGGGGGAGGGAACTATGGCTACACCTTC
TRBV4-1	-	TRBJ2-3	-	CASGLLGGPTDTQYF	TGCGCCAGCGGGCTCCTGGGGGGGCCAACAGATACGCAGTATTTT
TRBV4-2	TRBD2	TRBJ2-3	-	CASSQAKGGGAGDTQYF	TGTGCCAGCAGCCAAGCTAAGGGCGGGGGGGCGGGAGATACGCAGTATTTT
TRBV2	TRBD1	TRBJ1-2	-	CASRRTGGTGSGYTF	TGTGCCAGCAGACGCACAGGGGGCACAGGCAGTGGCTACACCTTC
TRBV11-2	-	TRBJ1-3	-	CASSRGPGNTIYF	TGTGCCAGCAGTAGGGGCCCCGGAAACACCATATATTTT
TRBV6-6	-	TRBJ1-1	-	CATRTPPEAFF	TGTGCCACCAGGACTCCCCCTGAAGCTTTCTTT